Described below is a single T cell receptor beta chain sequence and its context. This entry is derived from a study of radiotherapy plus CTLA-4 blockade in lung cancer. Germline V CDR1 and CDR2: SGHRS, YFSETQ. V gave up 3 bases and J gave up 3 bases, with 12 bases separating them. This CDR3 is built from 15 residues. Produced via immunoSEQ multiplex PCR; TCRdb's table is partial and in-frame only. The sample holds some 27,000 clones, roughly 71% seen once. The rearrangement uses TRBV5-1 and TRBJ2-2, with no clear D. The sequencing here drew on peripheral blood, taken from a patient treated with radiotherapy plus ipilimumab. The sequence came from a human donor with non-small cell lung cancer that progressed on radiotherapy plus ipilimumab. In nucleotides, the CDR3 is TGCGCCAGCAGCTGGCAAGGTCCCGACACCGGGGAGCTGTTTTTT. Translation gives CASSWQGPDTGELFF.